Presented here are 15 T cell receptor beta chains from one specimen sequenced in a study of tumour-infiltrating T cells in Burkitt lymphoma. Profiled with immunoSEQ multiplex PCR; TCRdb holds only in-frame clones, not every one. The repertoire holds tens of thousands of clones, with around 31% as singletons. The sequenced material came from tumor tissue. The source of these receptors is a human donor with Burkitt lymphoma.

The chain employs TRBV5-1 and TRBJ2-2; D ambiguous. V lost 0 bases to trimming and J lost 6 bases, with 9 bases between them. The CDR3 totals 14 residues. CDR1 and CDR2 from the germline V gene are SGHRS and YFSETQ. The CDR3 region has the DNA TGCGCCAGCAGCTTGGGAGGCGTAGCCGGGGAGCTGTTTTTT. Translating gives CASSLGGVAGELFF.

The chain links TRBV28 to TRBJ1-4; D is uncertain. The CDR3 has 13 amino acids. Trimming removed 3 bases from V and 7 bases from J, with 9 bases in between. The V gene's germline CDR1 is MDHEN and CDR2 SYDVKM. The CDR3 region has the DNA TGTGCCAGCAGTTTTGTTCAGACTGAAAAACTGTTTTTT. Translated: CASSFVQTEKLFF. Variable domain in full (rest from reference TRBV28 and TRBJ1-4): DVKVTQSSRYLVKRTGEKVFLECVQDMDHENMFWYRQDPGLGLRLIYFSYDVKMKEKGDIPEGYSVSREKKERFSLILESASTNQTSMYLCASSFVQTEKLFFGSGTQLSVL.

This clone has more than one count but fewer than ten. The chain couples TRBV5-1 to TRBJ2-7; TRBD1 agrees at 7 bases. V trimming: 1 base; J trimming: 4 bases; junction bases outside the gene matches: 8. The CDR3 runs 15 residues. Germline loops: CDR1 SGHRS, CDR2 YFSETQ. In DNA, the CDR3 is TGCGCCAGCAGCTTGACAGGGGAGATGGTGTACGAGCAGTACTTC. Translating gives CASSLTGEMVYEQYF. The complete variable domain, with remaining parts taken from reference TRBV5-1 and TRBJ2-7, reads KAGVTQTPRYLIKTRGQQVTLSCSPISGHRSVSWYQQTPGQGLQFLFEYFSETQRNKGNFPGRFSGRQFSNSRSEMNVSTLELGDSALYLCASSLTGEMVYEQYFGPGTRLTVT.

This sequence joins TRBV10-3 and TRBJ2-3, with D unclear. In germline, CDR1 is ENHRY, CDR2 SYGVKD. The CDR3 is 16 amino acids. The ends were cut back, 7 bases at V and 0 bases at J, with 17 bases in the middle. The CDR3 is CAIKRASSYSTDTQYF. In DNA, the CDR3 is TGTGCCATCAAAAGGGCCTCTTCCTATAGCACAGATACGCAGTATTTT.

The chain employs TRBV5-4 and TRBJ2-6; D is ambiguous. This CDR3 comprises 14 residues. The germline V gene encodes CDR1 SGHNT and CDR2 YYREEE (reference sequence). V lost 4 bases to trimming and J lost 0 bases, with 5 bases between them. CDR3 residues: CASSPISGANVLTF. The CDR3 region has the DNA TGTGCCAGCAGCCCAATCTCTGGGGCCAACGTCCTGACTTTC.

This chain joins TRBV5-6 and TRBJ2-7; D gene uncertain. The CDR3 is made up of 14 amino acids. V lost 3 bases and J 0 bases, leaving 10 bases between the germline ends. Germline V CDR1 and CDR2: SGHDT, YYEEEE. CDR3 in amino acids: CASSSGLSSYEQYF. For the CDR3, the DNA is TGTGCCAGCAGCTCCGGGCTGAGCTCCTACGAGCAGTACTTC.

The table lists this clone with a few counts. The chain is built from TRBV30 and TRBJ2-3; TRBD2 matches at 11 bases. Germline V gene data show CDR1 as GTSNPN and CDR2 as SVGIG (reference sequence). Trimming at V came to 0 bases and at J to 3 bases, leaving 8 bases not matched to a gene. This CDR3 has 17 amino acids. This chain's CDR3 is CAWSVNEASGGTDTQYF. DNA of the CDR3: TGTGCCTGGAGTGTAAACGAGGCTAGCGGGGGGACAGATACGCAGTATTTT.

The genes are TRBV7-2 and TRBJ2-7; D is undetermined. The germline V gene encodes CDR1 SGHTA and CDR2 FQGNSA. This CDR3 is 13 amino acids long. Trimming took 0 bases from V and 5 from J, leaving 8 bases between them. This CDR3 is CASSLARINEQYF. The DNA of the CDR3 is TGTGCCAGCAGCTTAGCGAGAATCAACGAGCAGTACTTC. Full variable domain (missing parts from reference TRBV7-2 and TRBJ2-7): GAGVSQSPSNKVTEKGKDVELRCDPISGHTALYWYRQSLGQGLEFLIYFQGNSAPDKSGLPSDRFSAERTGGSVSTLTIQRTQQEDSAVYLCASSLARINEQYFGPGTRLTVT.

The chain carries TRBV7-9 and TRBJ1-6; the match to TRBD1 covers 8 bases. This CDR3 contains 15 residues. Germline-derived CDR1 and CDR2 are SEHNR and FQNEAQ (reference sequence). The V and J ends lost 3 bases and 7 bases, in that order; junction bases with no gene match: 5. This CDR3 is CASSLPGGWNSPLHF. Written as DNA, the CDR3 is TGTGCCAGCAGCTTGCCAGGGGGCTGGAATTCACCCCTCCACTTT. Full variable domain (remainder filled in from reference TRBV7-9 and TRBJ1-6): DTGVSQNPRHKITKRGQNVTFRCDPISEHNRLYWYRQTLGQGPEFLTYFQNEAQLEKSRLLSDRFSAERPKGSFSTLEIQRTEQGDSAMYLCASSLPGGWNSPLHFGNGTRLTVT.

The chain combines TRBV11-2 with TRBJ2-4, with 10 bases lining up with TRBD1. Germline V lookup: CDR1 SGHAT, CDR2 FQNNGV. Germline trimming cut 6 bases from V and 2 bases from J; bases unmatched to any gene: 10. The CDR3 length is 17 residues. The CDR3 loop reads CASSTIGQGGSKNIQYF. The CDR3 region has the DNA TGTGCCAGCAGTACTATTGGACAGGGGGGTTCCAAAAACATTCAGTACTTC.

This clone was counted only a few times. V gene TRBV5-4 combines with J gene TRBJ1-1; 7 nucleotides line up with TRBD1. CDR1 is SGHNT, CDR2 YYREEE, per germline (reference sequence). V was clipped by 0 bases and J by 3 bases; unmatched bases: 2. CDR3 length equals 14 residues. CDR3 in amino acids: CASSLVQGDTEAFF. CDR3 nucleotide sequence: TGTGCCAGCAGCTTGGTCCAGGGGGACACTGAAGCTTTCTTT.

This chain uses TRBV25-1 with TRBJ1-5; D remains unclear. This CDR3 spans 12 amino acids. CDR1 and CDR2 from the germline V gene are MGHDK and SYGVNS. V shed 8 bases and J shed 2 bases, with 7 bases lying between them. The CDR3 reads CASRLGNQPQHF. CDR3 bases: TGTGCCAGCCGACTGGGCAATCAGCCCCAGCATTTT. The variable domain in full, with the rest retrieved from reference TRBV25-1 and TRBJ1-5, is EADIYQTPRYLVIGTGKKITLECSQTMGHDKMYWYQQDPGMELHLIHYSYGVNSTEKGDLSSESTVSRIRTEHFPLTLESARPSHTSQYLCASRLGNQPQHFGDGTRLSIL.

J is TRBJ2-7 and V is TRBV5-1, with D tentatively TRBD1 or TRBD2 (5 bases each). The ends were cut back, 5 bases at V and 0 bases at J, with 15 bases in the middle. Germline V lookup: CDR1 SGHRS, CDR2 YFSETQ. The length of the CDR3 is 15 residues. The CDR3 DNA sequence: TGCGCCAGCAGAACGGAGGAACAGGTCTCCTACGAGCAGTACTTC. Encoded protein: CASRTEEQVSYEQYF.

V gene TRBV6-4 combines with J gene TRBJ1-1, with 7 bases aligning to TRBD1. CDR1 is MRHNA and CDR2 is SNTAGT in the germline V gene. V was pared by 4 bases and J by 2 bases, with 4 bases of the junction left unmatched. The CDR3 consists of 14 residues. The CDR3 DNA sequence: TGTGCCAGCAGTGTTGACAGGGAAAACACTGAAGCTTTCTTT. Its protein is CASSVDRENTEAFF.

The rearrangement uses TRBV20-1 and TRBJ1-2, with D unresolved. In germline, CDR1 is DFQATT, CDR2 SNEGSKA (reference sequence). Trimming left V 5 bases short and J 5 bases short, with 9 bases between. The CDR3 loop spans 11 amino acids. The DNA of the CDR3 is TGCAGTGCTGGGAAGACTTATGGCTACACCTTC. The encoded protein is CSAGKTYGYTF.